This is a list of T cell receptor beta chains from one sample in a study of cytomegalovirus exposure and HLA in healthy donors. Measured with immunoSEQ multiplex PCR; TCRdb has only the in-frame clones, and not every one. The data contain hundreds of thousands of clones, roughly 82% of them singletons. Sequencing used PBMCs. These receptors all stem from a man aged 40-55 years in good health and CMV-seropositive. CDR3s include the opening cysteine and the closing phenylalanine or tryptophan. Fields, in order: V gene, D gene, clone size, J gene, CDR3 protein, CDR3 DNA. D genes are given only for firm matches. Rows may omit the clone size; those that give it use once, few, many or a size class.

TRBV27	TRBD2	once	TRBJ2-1	CASSLAGGYNEQFF	TGTGCCAGCAGTTTAGCGGGAGGCTACAATGAGCAGTTCTTC
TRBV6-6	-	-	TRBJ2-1	CASSYEVSYNEQFF	TGTGCCAGCAGTTACGAGGTATCCTACAATGAGCAGTTCTTC
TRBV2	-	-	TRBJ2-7	CASRQVSYEQYF	TGTGCCAGCCGGCAGGTCTCCTACGAGCAGTACTTC
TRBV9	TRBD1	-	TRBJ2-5	CASSVLGQVQETQYF	TGTGCCAGCAGCGTCCTGGGACAGGTCCAAGAGACCCAGTACTTC
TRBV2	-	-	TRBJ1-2	CASSLLTSTNYGYTF	TGTGCCAGCAGTCTTTTGACATCCACCAACTATGGCTACACCTTC
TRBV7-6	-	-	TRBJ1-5	CASSLDSGYNQPQHF	TGTGCCAGCAGCTTAGACAGCGGTTACAATCAGCCCCAGCATTTT
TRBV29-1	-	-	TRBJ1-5	CSVRMGQPEQPQHF	TGCAGCGTGCGGATGGGACAACCCGAGCAGCCCCAGCATTTT
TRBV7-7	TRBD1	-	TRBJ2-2	CASSFGTGGAWTGELFF	TGTGCCAGCAGCTTTGGCACAGGGGGCGCGTGGACCGGGGAGCTGTTTTTT
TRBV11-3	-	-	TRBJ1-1	CASSSLLKGEEAFF	TGTGCCAGCAGCTCGCTACTAAAGGGGGAAGAAGCTTTCTTT
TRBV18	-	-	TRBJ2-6	CASSPLWLGASSGANVLTF	TGTGCCAGCTCACCACTGTGGTTAGGGGCTAGCTCTGGGGCCAACGTCCTGACTTTC
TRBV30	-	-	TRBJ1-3	CAWSGQRDTIYF	TGTGCCTGGAGTGGACAGCGGGACACCATATATTTT
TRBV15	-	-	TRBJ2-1	CATSRPGDSGLGREQFF	TGTGCCACCAGCAGGCCCGGGGACAGCGGATTGGGGAGGGAGCAGTTCTTC
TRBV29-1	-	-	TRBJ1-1	CSVSTTGSATEAFF	TGCAGCGTTTCAACGACGGGGTCTGCCACTGAAGCTTTCTTT
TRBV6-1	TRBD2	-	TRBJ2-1	CASRRLAGAYNEQFF	TGTGCCAGCCGCCGACTAGCGGGAGCCTACAATGAGCAGTTCTTC
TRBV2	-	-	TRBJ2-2	CASSGRPGTGELFF	TGTGCCAGCAGTGGACGACCGGGTACCGGGGAGCTGTTTTTT
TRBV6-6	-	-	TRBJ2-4	CASSYSDRAKNIQYF	TGTGCCAGCAGTTACTCCGACAGAGCCAAAAACATTCAGTACTTC
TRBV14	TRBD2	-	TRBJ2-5	CASSRPAGVGETQYF	TGTGCCAGCAGCCGTCCAGCGGGAGTAGGCGAGACCCAGTACTTC
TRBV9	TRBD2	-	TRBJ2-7	CASLPRTSGYEQYF	TGTGCCTCCCTGCCGCGGACTAGCGGGTACGAGCAGTACTTC
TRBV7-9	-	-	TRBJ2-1	CASSPPTKLSLSYNEQFF	TGTGCCAGCAGCCCACCTACCAAACTGTCTCTCTCCTACAATGAGCAGTTCTTC
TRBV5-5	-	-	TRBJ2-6	CASSLSGSGANVLTF	TGTGCCAGCAGCTTGTCGGGCTCTGGGGCCAACGTCCTGACTTTC
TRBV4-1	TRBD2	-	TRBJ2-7	CASSQGGEGLSYEQYF	TGCGCCAGCAGCCAAGGGGGGGAGGGACTCTCCTACGAGCAGTACTTC
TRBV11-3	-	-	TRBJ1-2	CASSLDPPGSHGYTF	TGTGCCAGCAGCTTAGATCCACCAGGCTCCCATGGCTACACCTTC
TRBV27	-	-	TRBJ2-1	CASSFKWSNSHEQFF	TGTGCCAGCAGTTTTAAATGGTCTAATTCCCATGAGCAGTTCTTC
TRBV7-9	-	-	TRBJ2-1	CASSLEGRGWGEQFF	TGTGCCAGCAGCTTAGAGGGGAGGGGGTGGGGTGAGCAGTTCTTC
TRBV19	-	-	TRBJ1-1	CASNPGVWQTEAFF	TGTGCCAGTAACCCAGGGGTTTGGCAAACTGAAGCTTTCTTT
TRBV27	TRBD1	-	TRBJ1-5	CASSLIGTGDQPQHF	TGTGCCAGCAGTTTGATTGGGACAGGGGATCAGCCCCAGCATTTT
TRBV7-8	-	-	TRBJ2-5	CASSLVGHPQETQYF	TGTGCCAGCAGCTTAGTTGGCCACCCCCAAGAGACCCAGTACTTC
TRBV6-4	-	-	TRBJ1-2	CASSELSNYGYTF	TGTGCCAGCAGTGAGCTGAGTAACTATGGCTACACCTTC
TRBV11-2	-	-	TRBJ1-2	CASHLAGETNYGYTF	TGTGCCAGCCATTTGGCGGGGGAAACTAACTATGGCTACACCTTC
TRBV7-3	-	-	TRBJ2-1	CASSFTGSNEQFF	TGTGCCAGCAGCTTTACGGGAAGCAATGAGCAGTTCTTC
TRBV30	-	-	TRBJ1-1	CAWNGGLGNTEAFF	TGTGCCTGGAACGGGGGATTGGGTAACACTGAAGCTTTCTTT
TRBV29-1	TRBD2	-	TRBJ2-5	CSVGGGETQYF	TGCAGCGTTGGCGGGGGAGAGACCCAGTACTTC
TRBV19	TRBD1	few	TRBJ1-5	CASSIDTRDRGSNQPQHF	TGTGCCAGTAGTATAGATACCCGGGACAGGGGTAGCAATCAGCCCCAGCATTTT
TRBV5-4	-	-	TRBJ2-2	CASSLEGTGELFF	TGTGCCAGCAGCTTGGAGGGGACCGGGGAGCTGTTTTTT
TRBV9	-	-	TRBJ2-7	CASSRTGNNYEQYF	TGTGCCAGCAGCCGTACGGGGAATAATTACGAGCAGTACTTC
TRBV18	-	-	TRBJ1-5	CASSPQGSYSNQPQHF	TGTGCCAGCTCACCACAGGGGTCATATAGCAATCAGCCCCAGCATTTT
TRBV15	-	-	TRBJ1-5	CATSPSGGANQPQHF	TGTGCCACCAGCCCCTCGGGGGGTGCCAATCAGCCCCAGCATTTT
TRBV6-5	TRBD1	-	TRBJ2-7	CASSYRTGAQYEQYF	TGTGCCAGCAGTTACCGGACAGGAGCCCAATACGAGCAGTACTTC
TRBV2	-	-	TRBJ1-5	CASSEEFNSNQPQHF	TGTGCCAGCAGTGAGGAGTTTAATAGCAATCAGCCCCAGCATTTT
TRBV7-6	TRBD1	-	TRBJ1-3	CASSPKQGNTIYF	TGTGCCAGCAGCCCTAAACAGGGGAACACCATATATTTT
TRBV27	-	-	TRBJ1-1	CASSLDRAGSTEAFF	TGTGCCAGCAGTTTAGACAGAGCGGGAAGCACTGAAGCTTTCTTT
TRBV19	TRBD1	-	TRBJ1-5	CASSIDLDREQPQHF	TGTGCCAGTAGTATAGACCTGGACAGGGAGCAGCCCCAGCATTTT
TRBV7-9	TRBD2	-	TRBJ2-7	CSSSLTPMASGLPYEQYF	TGTTCCAGCAGCTTAACCCCCATGGCTAGCGGGTTACCCTACGAGCAGTACTTC
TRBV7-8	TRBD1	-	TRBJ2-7	CASSRDRRLSYEQYF	TGTGCCAGCAGCCGGGACAGGCGCCTATCCTACGAGCAGTACTTC
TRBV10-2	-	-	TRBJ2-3	CASSPGLSTDTQYF	TGCGCCAGCAGCCCGGGACTTAGCACAGATACGCAGTATTTT
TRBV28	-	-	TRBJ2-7	CASSLDRGGGLGEQYF	TGTGCCAGCAGTTTAGACAGGGGAGGGGGGTTGGGAGAGCAGTACTTC
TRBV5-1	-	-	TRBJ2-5	CASSLGGAGAEETQYF	TGCGCCAGCAGCCTAGGGGGAGCCGGGGCCGAAGAGACCCAGTACTTC
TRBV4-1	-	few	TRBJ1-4	CASSQDGREDEKLFF	TGCGCCAGCAGCCAAGACGGCAGGGAGGATGAAAAACTGTTTTTT
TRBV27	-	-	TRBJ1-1	CASSSHSGNTEAFF	TGTGCCAGCAGTTCGCACTCAGGAAACACTGAAGCTTTCTTT
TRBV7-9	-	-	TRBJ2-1	CASSSSIEAYNEQFF	TGTGCCAGCAGCTCATCAATAGAAGCCTACAATGAGCAGTTCTTC
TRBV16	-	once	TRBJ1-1	CASSLRTANTEAFF	TGTGCCAGCAGCCTCCGGACAGCGAACACTGAAGCTTTCTTT
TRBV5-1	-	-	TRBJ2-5	CASSLSAAHQETQYF	TGCGCCAGCAGCTTGTCCGCGGCTCACCAAGAGACCCAGTACTTC
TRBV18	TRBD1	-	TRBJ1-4	CASSPPVSLGQGASYNEKLFF	TGTGCCAGCTCACCACCGGTATCTCTGGGACAGGGGGCCTCCTATAATGAAAAACTGTTTTTT
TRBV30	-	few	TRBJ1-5	CAWSPKGLGNQPQHF	TGTGCCTGGAGTCCTAAAGGACTCGGCAATCAGCCCCAGCATTTT